This T cell receptor beta chain appears in the sequencing data of a study of cytomegalovirus exposure and HLA in healthy donors. CDR3 length: 16 residues. Trimming removed 4 bases from V and 3 bases from J; junction bases left unmatched: 8. The V gene's germline CDR1 is SGHDT and CDR2 YYEEEE. General study results and limits: With later analysis, a missense DCLRE1C variant became linked to TCR beta V- and J-gene trimming. The number of N-insertions in an Asian-associated ancestry cluster was reportedly below the roughly 670-donor mean in a later analysis.

The PCR ran on 60 Vbeta and 13 Jbeta primers. Profiling relied on immunoSEQ multiplex PCR, and the TCRdb table lists in-frame clones only, not all of them. The sample includes 150,000 to 200,000 clones, 80% of them seen just once. Regarding this clone: Its antigen is still unknown.

This TCR came from a woman aged 35 to 49 in good health and CMV-seronegative. The V call is TRBV5-6, the J call TRBJ1-5; 9 bases are a match to TRBD1. Input material: PBMCs. This CDR3 is CASSQGTGLANQPQHF. The DNA of the CDR3 is TGTGCCAGCAGCCAAGGGACAGGGCTCGCCAATCAGCCCCAGCATTTT.